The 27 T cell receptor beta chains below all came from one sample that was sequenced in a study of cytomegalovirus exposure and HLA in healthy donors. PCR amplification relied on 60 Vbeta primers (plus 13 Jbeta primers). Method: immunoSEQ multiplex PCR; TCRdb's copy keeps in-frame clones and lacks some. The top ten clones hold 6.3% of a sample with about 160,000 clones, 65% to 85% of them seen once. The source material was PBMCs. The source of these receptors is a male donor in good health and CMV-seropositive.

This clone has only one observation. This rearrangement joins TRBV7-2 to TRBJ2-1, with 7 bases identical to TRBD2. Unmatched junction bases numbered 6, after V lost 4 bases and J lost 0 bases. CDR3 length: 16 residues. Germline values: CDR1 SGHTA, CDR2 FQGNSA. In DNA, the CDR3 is TGTGCCAGCAGCTCGGCTAGCGGCCGCTCCTACAATGAGCAGTTCTTC. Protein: CASSSASGRSYNEQFF. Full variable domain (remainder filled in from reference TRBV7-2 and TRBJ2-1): GAGVSQSPSNKVTEKGKDVELRCDPISGHTALYWYRQSLGQGLEFLIYFQGNSAPDKSGLPSDRFSAERTGGSVSTLTIQRTQQEDSAVYLCASSSASGRSYNEQFFGPGTRLTVL.

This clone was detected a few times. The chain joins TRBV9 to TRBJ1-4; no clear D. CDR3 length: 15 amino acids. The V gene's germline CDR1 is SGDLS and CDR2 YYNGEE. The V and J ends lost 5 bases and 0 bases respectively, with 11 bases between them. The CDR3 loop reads CASSDSPATNEKLFF. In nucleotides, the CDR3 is TGTGCCAGCAGTGATAGTCCCGCAACTAATGAAAAACTGTTTTTT.

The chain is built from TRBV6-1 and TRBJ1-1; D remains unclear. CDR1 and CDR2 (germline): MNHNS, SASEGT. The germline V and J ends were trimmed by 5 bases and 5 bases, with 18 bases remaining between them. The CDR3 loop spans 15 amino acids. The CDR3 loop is CASSSLGGVWTEAFF. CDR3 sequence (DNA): TGTGCCAGCAGTTCTCTTGGCGGGGTCTGGACTGAAGCTTTCTTT.

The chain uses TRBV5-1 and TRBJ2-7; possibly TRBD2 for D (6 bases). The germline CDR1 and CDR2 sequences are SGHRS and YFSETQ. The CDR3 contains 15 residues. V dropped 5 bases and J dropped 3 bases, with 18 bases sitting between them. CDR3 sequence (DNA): TGCGCCAGCAGACCCGGGTACCGGGACTTCTACGAGCAGTACTTC. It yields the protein CASRPGYRDFYEQYF.

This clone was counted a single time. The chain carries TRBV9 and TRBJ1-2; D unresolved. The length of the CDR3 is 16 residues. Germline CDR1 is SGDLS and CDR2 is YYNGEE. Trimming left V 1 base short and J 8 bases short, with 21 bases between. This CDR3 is CASSVMVPDYAGGYTF. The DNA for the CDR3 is TGTGCCAGCAGCGTAATGGTCCCCGATTACGCGGGGGGCTACACCTTC.

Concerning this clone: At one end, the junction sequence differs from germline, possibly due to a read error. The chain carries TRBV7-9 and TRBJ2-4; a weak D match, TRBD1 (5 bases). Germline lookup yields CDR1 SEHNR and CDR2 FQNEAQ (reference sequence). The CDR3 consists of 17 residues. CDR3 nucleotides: TGTGTCAGCAGCTTCGACCTAGGGGTTAGAGGCAAAAACATTCAGTACTTC. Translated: CVSSFDLGVRGKNIQYF.

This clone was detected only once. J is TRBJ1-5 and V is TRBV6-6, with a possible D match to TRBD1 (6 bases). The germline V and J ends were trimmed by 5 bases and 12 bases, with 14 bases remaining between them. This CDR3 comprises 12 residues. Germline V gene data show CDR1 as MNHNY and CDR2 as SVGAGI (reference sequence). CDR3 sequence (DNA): TGTGCCAGCAGTACCCTTGGACAGAGCCAGCATTTT. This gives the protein CASSTLGQSQHF.

CDR3 DNA sequence: TGTGCCTGGAGTCTAGGACTCACCCAAGAGACCCAGTACTTC. Its translation is CAWSLGLTQETQYF. This chain links TRBV30 with TRBJ2-5, with D maybe TRBD2 (5 bases). There are 14 residues in the CDR3. The germline V gene encodes CDR1 GTSNPN and CDR2 SVGIG (reference sequence). V lost 2 bases and J lost 1, with 11 bases in between.

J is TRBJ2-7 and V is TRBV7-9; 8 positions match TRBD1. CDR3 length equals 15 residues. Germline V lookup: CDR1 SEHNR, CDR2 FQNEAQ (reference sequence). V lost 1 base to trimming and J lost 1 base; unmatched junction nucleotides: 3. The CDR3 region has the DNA TGTGCCAGCAGCTTAGAGGACAGGGCTTCCTACGAGCAGTACTTC. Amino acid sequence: CASSLEDRASYEQYF.

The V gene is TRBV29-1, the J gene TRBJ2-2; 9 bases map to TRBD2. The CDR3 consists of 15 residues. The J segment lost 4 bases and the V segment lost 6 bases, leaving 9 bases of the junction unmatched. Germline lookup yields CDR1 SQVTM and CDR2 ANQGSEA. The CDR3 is CSVGGLTSGTGELFF. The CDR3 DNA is TGCAGCGTCGGTGGCCTGACTAGCGGCACCGGGGAGCTGTTTTTT.

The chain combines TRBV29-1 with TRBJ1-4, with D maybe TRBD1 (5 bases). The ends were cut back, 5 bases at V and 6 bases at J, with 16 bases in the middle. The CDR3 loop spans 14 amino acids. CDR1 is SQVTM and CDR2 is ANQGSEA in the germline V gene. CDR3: CSVNPGRGDEKLFF. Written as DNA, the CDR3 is TGCAGCGTTAACCCGGGGAGGGGTGATGAAAAACTGTTTTTT.

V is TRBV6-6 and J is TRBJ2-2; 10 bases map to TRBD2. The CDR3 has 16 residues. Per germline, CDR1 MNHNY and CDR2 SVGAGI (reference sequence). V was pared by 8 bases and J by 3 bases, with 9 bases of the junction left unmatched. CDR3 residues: CASVPSSGSYTGELFF. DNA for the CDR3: TGTGCCAGCGTTCCCTCTAGCGGGAGTTACACCGGGGAGCTGTTTTTT.

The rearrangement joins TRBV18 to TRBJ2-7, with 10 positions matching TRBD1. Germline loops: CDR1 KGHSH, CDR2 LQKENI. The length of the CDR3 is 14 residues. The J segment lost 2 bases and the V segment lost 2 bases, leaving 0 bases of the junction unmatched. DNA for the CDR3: TGTGCCAGCTCACCAGGGACAGGGGCCTACGAGCAGTACTTC. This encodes CASSPGTGAYEQYF.

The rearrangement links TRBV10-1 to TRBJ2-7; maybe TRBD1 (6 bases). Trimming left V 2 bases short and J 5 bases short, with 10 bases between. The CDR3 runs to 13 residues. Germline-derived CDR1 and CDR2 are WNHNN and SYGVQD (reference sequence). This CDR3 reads CASSETGLHEQYF. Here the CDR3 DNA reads TGCGCCAGCAGTGAGACAGGGCTCCACGAGCAGTACTTC.

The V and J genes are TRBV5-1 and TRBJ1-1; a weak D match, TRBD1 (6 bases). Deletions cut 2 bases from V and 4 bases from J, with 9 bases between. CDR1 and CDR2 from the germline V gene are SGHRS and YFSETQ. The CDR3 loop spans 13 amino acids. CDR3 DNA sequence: TGCGCCAGCAGCTTCGGACAGACCACTGAAGCTTTCTTT. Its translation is CASSFGQTTEAFF.

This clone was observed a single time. DNA for the CDR3: TGTGCCAGCAGTTATAGGTCCGGGGCAGATACGCAGTATTTT. It is translated as CASSYRSGADTQYF. V is TRBV6-5 and J is TRBJ2-3, with D tentatively TRBD2 (5 bases). Germline V gives CDR1 MNHEY, CDR2 SVGAGI. This CDR3 contains 14 residues. V was trimmed by 3 bases and J by 4 bases, leaving 11 bases between them.

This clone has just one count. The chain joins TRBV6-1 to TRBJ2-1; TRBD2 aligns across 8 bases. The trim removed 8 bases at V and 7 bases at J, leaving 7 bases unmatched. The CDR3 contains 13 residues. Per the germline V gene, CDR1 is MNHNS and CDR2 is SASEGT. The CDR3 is CASGAGGLNEQFF. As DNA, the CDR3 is TGTGCCAGCGGGGCGGGAGGACTGAATGAGCAGTTCTTC.

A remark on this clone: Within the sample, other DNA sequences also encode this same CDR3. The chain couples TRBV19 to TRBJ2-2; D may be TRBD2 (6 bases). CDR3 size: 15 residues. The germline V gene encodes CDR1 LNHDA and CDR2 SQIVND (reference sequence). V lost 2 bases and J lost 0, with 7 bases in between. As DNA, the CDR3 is TGTGCCAGTAGTATAAGCGGGTCGAACACCGGGGAGCTGTTTTTT. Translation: CASSISGSNTGELFF. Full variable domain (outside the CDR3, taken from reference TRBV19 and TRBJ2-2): DGGITQSPKYLFRKEGQNVTLSCEQNLNHDAMYWYRQDPGQGLRLIYYSQIVNDFQKGDIAEGYSVSREKKESFPLTVTSAQKNPTAFYLCASSISGSNTGELFFGEGSRLTVL.

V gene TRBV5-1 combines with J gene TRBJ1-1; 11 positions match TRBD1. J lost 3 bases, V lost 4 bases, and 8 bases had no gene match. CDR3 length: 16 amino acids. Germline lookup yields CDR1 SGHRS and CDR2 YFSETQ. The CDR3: CASSQGQGAIDTEAFF. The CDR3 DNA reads TGCGCCAGCAGCCAAGGACAGGGGGCGATTGACACTGAAGCTTTCTTT.

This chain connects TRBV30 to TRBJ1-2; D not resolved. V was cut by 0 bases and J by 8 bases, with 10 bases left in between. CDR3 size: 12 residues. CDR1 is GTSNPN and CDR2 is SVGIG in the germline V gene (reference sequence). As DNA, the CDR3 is TGTGCCTGGAGTGTCCTACCTTCGGGCTACACCTTC. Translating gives CAWSVLPSGYTF.

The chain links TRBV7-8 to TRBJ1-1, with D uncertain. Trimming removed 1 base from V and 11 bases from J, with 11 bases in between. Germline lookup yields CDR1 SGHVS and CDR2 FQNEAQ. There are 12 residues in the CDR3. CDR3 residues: CASSLEAGMAFF. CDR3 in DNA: TGTGCCAGCAGCTTAGAGGCAGGTATGGCTTTCTTT.

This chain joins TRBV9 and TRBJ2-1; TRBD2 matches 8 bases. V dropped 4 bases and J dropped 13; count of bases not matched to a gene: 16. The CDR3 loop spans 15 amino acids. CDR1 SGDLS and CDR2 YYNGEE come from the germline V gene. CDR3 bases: TGTGCCAGCAGCCCTTCAACCGCCGGGAGGGGGGTTCAGTTCTTC. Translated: CASSPSTAGRGVQFF. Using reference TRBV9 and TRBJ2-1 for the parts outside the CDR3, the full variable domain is DSGVTQTPKHLITATGQRVTLRCSPRSGDLSVYWYQQSLDQGLQFLIQYYNGEERAKGNILERFSAQQFPDLHSELNLSSLELGDSALYFCASSPSTAGRGVQFFGPGTRLTVL.

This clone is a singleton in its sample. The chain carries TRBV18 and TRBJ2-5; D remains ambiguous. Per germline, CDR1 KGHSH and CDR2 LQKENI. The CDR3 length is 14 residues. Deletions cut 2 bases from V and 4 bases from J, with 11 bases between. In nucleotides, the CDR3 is TGTGCCAGCTCACCAAGTCCGGGTGGAGAGACCCAGTACTTC. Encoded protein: CASSPSPGGETQYF. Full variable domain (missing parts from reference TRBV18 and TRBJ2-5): NAGVMQNPRHLVRRRGQEARLRCSPMKGHSHVYWYRQLPEEGLKFMVYLQKENIIDESGMPKERFSAEFPKEGPSILRIQQVVRGDSAAYFCASSPSPGGETQYFGPGTRLLVL.

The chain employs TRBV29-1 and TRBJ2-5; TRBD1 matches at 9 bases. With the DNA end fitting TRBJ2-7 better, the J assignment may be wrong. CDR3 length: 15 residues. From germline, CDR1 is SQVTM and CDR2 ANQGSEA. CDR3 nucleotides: TGCAGCGTTGATTCCACGACAGGGGGAACATACGAGCAGTACTTC. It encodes CSVDSTTGGTYEQYF.

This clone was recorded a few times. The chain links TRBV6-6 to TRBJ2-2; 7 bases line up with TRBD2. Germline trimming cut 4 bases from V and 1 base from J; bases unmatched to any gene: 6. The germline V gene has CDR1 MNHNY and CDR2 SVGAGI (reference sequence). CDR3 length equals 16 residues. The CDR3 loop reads CASSSSTSRNTGELFF. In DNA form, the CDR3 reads TGTGCCAGCAGTTCGTCGACTAGCCGGAACACCGGGGAGCTGTTTTTT.

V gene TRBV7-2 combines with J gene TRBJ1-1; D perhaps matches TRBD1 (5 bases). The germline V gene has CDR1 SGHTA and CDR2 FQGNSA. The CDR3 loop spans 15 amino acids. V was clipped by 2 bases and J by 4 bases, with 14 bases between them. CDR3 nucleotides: TGTGCCAGCAGCTTACGAGGGTGGGGGGGCACTGAAGCTTTCTTT. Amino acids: CASSLRGWGGTEAFF.

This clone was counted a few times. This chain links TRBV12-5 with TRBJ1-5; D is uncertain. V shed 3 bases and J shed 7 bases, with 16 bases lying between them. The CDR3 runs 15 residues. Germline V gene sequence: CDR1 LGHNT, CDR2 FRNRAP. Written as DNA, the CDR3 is TGTGCTAGTGGTTTTGAGGGAAGCAGAGGCCAGCCCCAGCATTTT. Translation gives CASGFEGSRGQPQHF.